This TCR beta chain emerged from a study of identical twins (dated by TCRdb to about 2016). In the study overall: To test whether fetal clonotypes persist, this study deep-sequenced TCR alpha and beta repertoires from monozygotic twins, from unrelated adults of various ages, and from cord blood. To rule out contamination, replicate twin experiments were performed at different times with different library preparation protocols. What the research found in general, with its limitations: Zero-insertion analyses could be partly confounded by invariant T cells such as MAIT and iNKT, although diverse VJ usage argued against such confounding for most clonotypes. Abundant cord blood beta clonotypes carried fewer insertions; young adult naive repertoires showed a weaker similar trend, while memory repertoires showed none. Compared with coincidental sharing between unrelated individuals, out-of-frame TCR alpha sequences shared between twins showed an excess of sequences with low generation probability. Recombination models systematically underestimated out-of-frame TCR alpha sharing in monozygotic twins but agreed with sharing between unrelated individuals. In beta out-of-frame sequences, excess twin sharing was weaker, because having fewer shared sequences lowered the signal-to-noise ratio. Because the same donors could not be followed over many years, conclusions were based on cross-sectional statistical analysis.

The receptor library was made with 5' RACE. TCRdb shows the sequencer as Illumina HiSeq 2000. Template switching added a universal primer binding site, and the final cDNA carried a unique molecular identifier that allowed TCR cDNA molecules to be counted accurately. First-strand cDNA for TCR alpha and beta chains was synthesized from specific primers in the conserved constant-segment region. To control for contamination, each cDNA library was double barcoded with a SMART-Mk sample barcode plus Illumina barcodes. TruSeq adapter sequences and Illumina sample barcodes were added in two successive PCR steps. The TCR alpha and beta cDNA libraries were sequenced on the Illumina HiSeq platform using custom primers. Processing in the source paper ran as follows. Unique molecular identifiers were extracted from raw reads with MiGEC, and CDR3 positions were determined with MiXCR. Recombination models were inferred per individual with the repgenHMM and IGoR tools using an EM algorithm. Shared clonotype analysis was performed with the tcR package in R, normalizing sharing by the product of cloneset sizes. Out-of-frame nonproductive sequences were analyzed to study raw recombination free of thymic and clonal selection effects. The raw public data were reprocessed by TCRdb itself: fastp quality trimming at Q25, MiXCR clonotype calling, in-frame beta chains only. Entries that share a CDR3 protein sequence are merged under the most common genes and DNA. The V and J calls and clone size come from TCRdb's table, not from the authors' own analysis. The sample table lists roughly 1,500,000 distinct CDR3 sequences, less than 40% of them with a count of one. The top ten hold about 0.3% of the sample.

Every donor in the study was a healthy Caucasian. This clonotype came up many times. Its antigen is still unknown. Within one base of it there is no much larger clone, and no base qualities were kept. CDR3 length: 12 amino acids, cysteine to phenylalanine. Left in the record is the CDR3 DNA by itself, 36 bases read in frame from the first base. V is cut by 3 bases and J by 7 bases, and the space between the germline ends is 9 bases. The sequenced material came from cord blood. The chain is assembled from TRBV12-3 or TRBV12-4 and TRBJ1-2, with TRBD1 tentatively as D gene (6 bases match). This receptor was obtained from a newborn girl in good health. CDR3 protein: CASSLPQGGYTF. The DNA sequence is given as TGTGCCAGCAGTTTGCCACAGGGTGGCTACACCTTC.